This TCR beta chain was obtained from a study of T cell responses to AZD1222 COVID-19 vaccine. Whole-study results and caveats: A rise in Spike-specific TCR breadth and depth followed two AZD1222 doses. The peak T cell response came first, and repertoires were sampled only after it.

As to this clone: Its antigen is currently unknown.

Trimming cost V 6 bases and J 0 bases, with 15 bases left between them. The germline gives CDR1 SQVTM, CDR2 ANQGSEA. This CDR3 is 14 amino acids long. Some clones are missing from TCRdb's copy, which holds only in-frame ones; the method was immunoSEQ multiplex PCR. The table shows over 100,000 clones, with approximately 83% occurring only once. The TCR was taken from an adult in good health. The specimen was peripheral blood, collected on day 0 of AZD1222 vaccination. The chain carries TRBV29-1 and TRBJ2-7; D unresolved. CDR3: CSVLRLSNSYEQYF. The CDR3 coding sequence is TGCAGCGTCCTGAGACTTAGTAACTCCTACGAGCAGTACTTC.